The 19 T cell receptor beta chains given below trace back to one sample, sequenced in a study of CD8+ T cells in alopecia areata. Reverse transcription of extracted RNA yielded cDNA, which provided the sequencing template. Repertoires were generated with immunoSEQ multiplex PCR, while TCRdb's copy carries only in-frame clones and drops some. This sample carries about 140,000 clones, approximately 50% of them seen once, and the ten largest clones take roughly 0.99%. This sample comprised CD4+ T cells sorted from blood, obtained at week 0. The receptors originated from a human donor with alopecia areata.

In its sample, this clone was seen a few times. The V and J genes are TRBV28 and TRBJ2-5, with unresolved D. Germline V gene sequence: CDR1 MDHEN, CDR2 SYDVKM. V dropped 8 bases and J dropped 5 bases, with 15 bases sitting between them. The CDR3 covers 13 residues. The CDR3, as DNA: TGTGCCAGCGGGGAACCTTCCAGGGAGACCCAGTACTTC. Translating gives CASGEPSRETQYF.

V gene TRBV29-1 combines with J gene TRBJ2-5; D not certain. Germline V gives CDR1 SQVTM, CDR2 ANQGSEA. V lost 4 bases to trimming and J lost 5 bases, with 11 bases between them. The CDR3 covers 12 residues. CDR3 DNA sequence: TGCAGCGTTGTACTTCCCTCGGAGACCCAGTACTTC. Translated: CSVVLPSETQYF.

Only a few counts were recorded for this clone. This chain connects TRBV30 to TRBJ1-1, with D perhaps TRBD1 (5 bases). V gave up 3 bases and J gave up 0 bases, with 8 bases separating them. The CDR3 totals 13 residues. Germline-derived CDR1 and CDR2 are GTSNPN and SVGIG (reference sequence). The CDR3 protein is CAWRGHLNTEAFF. DNA of the CDR3: TGTGCCTGGAGAGGACATTTGAACACTGAAGCTTTCTTT.

This sequence joins TRBV30 and TRBJ2-7; D is unresolved. Germline-derived CDR1 and CDR2 are GTSNPN and SVGIG (reference sequence). The V end lost 8 bases, the J end lost 4 bases, and 15 bases lay between the germline ends. The CDR3 is 12 residues long. For the CDR3, the DNA is TGTGCCCATGGCCCAGGCCAGTACGAGCAGTACTTC. The encoded protein is CAHGPGQYEQYF.

The genes are TRBV4-1 and TRBJ2-3; D may be TRBD1 (6 bases). Germline V gives CDR1 MGHRA, CDR2 YSYEKL. This CDR3 has 16 amino acids. V was shortened by 1 base and J by 0 bases, with 11 bases between the two germline ends. DNA of the CDR3: TGCGCCAGCAGCCAAGCAGGGGTATTTAGCACAGATACGCAGTATTTT. This codes for CASSQAGVFSTDTQYF.

The gene calls are TRBV28 and TRBJ1-1; no clear D. Germline loops: CDR1 MDHEN, CDR2 SYDVKM. The CDR3 is made up of 11 amino acids. Deletions cut 5 bases from V and 6 bases from J, with 7 bases between. The CDR3 spells CASSPRSEAFF. The CDR3 bases are TGTGCCAGCAGTCCGAGGTCTGAAGCTTTCTTT.

A few counts support this clone. The chain recombines TRBV5-1 with TRBJ1-2; D remains ambiguous. Trimming took off 0 bases at V and 1 base at J, with 10 bases between the two ends. In germline, CDR1 is SGHRS, CDR2 YFSETQ. The CDR3 is made up of 15 amino acids. CDR3 bases: TGCGCCAGCAGCTTGGCCGGGCAGCTTAACTATGGCTACACCTTC. Its protein product is CASSLAGQLNYGYTF.

The count of this clone is one. The CDR3: CATARGKVSDLAYEQYF. The CDR3 coding sequence is TGTGCCACCGCCAGGGGAAAGGTTTCGGATCTCGCCTACGAGCAGTACTTC. The chain recombines TRBV15 with TRBJ2-7; D perhaps matches TRBD1 (6 bases). The V gene lost 8 bases and the J gene lost 2 bases, with 25 bases spanning the gap. CDR3 length: 17 amino acids. Germline V gene data show CDR1 as LNHNV and CDR2 as YYDKDF (reference sequence).

This clone was detected only once. The rearrangement joins TRBV15 to TRBJ1-5; 7 bases line up with TRBD1. The V and J ends lost 5 bases and 1 base, in that order; junction bases with no gene match: 11. This CDR3 has 17 amino acids. The germline CDR1 and CDR2 sequences are LNHNV and YYDKDF (reference sequence). The CDR3 here is CATSHRRTGLSNQPQHF. As DNA, the CDR3 is TGTGCCACCAGCCATCGTAGGACAGGACTGAGCAATCAGCCCCAGCATTTT. The full variable domain, in which reference TRBV15 and TRBJ1-5 provide the parts outside the CDR3, is DAMVIQNPRYQVTQFGKPVTLSCSQTLNHNVMYWYQQKSSQAPKLLFHYYDKDFNNEADTPDNFQSRRPNTSFCFLDIRSPGLGDTAMYLCATSHRRTGLSNQPQHFGDGTRLSIL.

This clone was found a few times. The chain links TRBV29-1 to TRBJ1-2; 8 bases map to TRBD1. CDR1 is SQVTM and CDR2 is ANQGSEA in the germline V gene. The CDR3 sequence is 15 residues long. The V and J ends lost 1 base and 4 bases, in that order; junction bases with no gene match: 8. DNA for the CDR3: TGCAGCGTTGAAGGGAGACAGGGGTTAATCTATGGCTACACCTTC. It is translated as CSVEGRQGLIYGYTF.

The CDR3 sequence: CASSLDYNTEAFF. The CDR3 DNA sequence: TGTGCCAGCAGTTTAGACTATAACACTGAAGCTTTCTTT. The rearrangement links TRBV28 to TRBJ1-1; unclear D gene. The length of the CDR3 is 13 residues. Germline-derived CDR1 and CDR2 are MDHEN and SYDVKM. Trimming pared 2 bases from V and 2 bases from J, leaving 6 bases between.

The chain joins TRBV29-1 to TRBJ2-1, with 11 bases aligning to TRBD2. The CDR3 is 16 amino acids. The germline gives CDR1 SQVTM, CDR2 ANQGSEA. V trimming: 5 bases; J trimming: 4 bases; junction bases outside the gene matches: 10. CDR3 protein: CSVPGRTSGSYNEQFF. DNA of the CDR3: TGCAGCGTTCCTGGGAGGACTAGCGGGTCGTACAATGAGCAGTTCTTC.

The chain combines TRBV28 with TRBJ2-7; unclear D gene. The germline V gene has CDR1 MDHEN and CDR2 SYDVKM. The CDR3 runs to 10 residues. Trimming removed 8 bases at V and 7 bases at J, with 9 bases between. CDR3 loop: CASGGREQYF. CDR3 in DNA: TGTGCCAGCGGCGGAAGGGAGCAGTACTTC. Complete variable domain (other parts from reference TRBV28 and TRBJ2-7): DVKVTQSSRYLVKRTGEKVFLECVQDMDHENMFWYRQDPGLGLRLIYFSYDVKMKEKGDIPEGYSVSREKKERFSLILESASTNQTSMYLCASGGREQYFGPGTRLTVT.

The chain has TRBV7-9 and TRBJ1-2; D may be TRBD1 (6 bases). This CDR3 has 13 residues. Germline V gene lookup returns CDR1 SEHNR and CDR2 FQNEAQ (reference sequence). V was trimmed by 5 bases and J by 4 bases, leaving 11 bases between them. The CDR3 DNA reads as TGTGCCAGCAGCACCGGGACACTCTATGGCTACACCTTC. As protein: CASSTGTLYGYTF.

The V gene is TRBV11-2, the J gene TRBJ2-1; 10 nucleotides line up with TRBD1. The CDR3 loop spans 14 amino acids. Losses at the gene ends were 6 bases for V and 6 bases for J; bases not matched to a gene: 5. Germline V gene data show CDR1 as SGHAT and CDR2 as FQNNGV. This chain's CDR3 is CASSLRTGGNEQFF. In DNA form, the CDR3 reads TGTGCCAGCAGTCTTAGGACAGGGGGCAATGAGCAGTTCTTC.

The chain uses TRBV30 and TRBJ1-3, with D perhaps TRBD1 (6 bases). Germline loops: CDR1 GTSNPN, CDR2 SVGIG (reference sequence). V lost 2 bases and J 16 bases, leaving 12 bases between the germline ends. The CDR3 totals 10 residues. CDR3: CAWSLDRFYF. The CDR3 coding sequence is TGTGCCTGGAGTCTAGACAGGTTTTATTTT.

This clone was observed a handful of times. The J gene is TRBJ1-2, the V gene TRBV29-1; possibly TRBD1 for D (5 bases). The CDR3 totals 13 residues. Trimming cost V 8 bases and J 4 bases, with 17 bases left between them. Germline V lookup: CDR1 SQVTM, CDR2 ANQGSEA. DNA for the CDR3: TGCAGCATCCGAAACCGGGACCTCTATGGCTACACCTTC. Its translation: CSIRNRDLYGYTF.

J is TRBJ2-7 and V is TRBV29-1; tentatively, D is TRBD1 (6 bases). CDR3 length: 14 residues. Per germline, CDR1 SQVTM and CDR2 ANQGSEA. Trimming left V 7 bases short and J 0 bases short, with 16 bases between. In nucleotides, the CDR3 is TGCAGCGCCGCCAGGACAGTCCCCTCCTACGAGCAGTACTTC. It encodes CSAARTVPSYEQYF.

This rearrangement joins TRBV7-2 to TRBJ2-5, with 9 bases matching TRBD1. Germline assignment: CDR1 SGHTA and CDR2 FQGNSA. This CDR3 has 15 amino acids. With V trimmed by 1 base and J by 4 bases, 4 bases remained unmatched. CDR3 nucleotide sequence: TGTGCCAGCAGCTTAGAACAGGGGGCGGGAGAGACCCAGTACTTC. Amino acids: CASSLEQGAGETQYF.